This T cell receptor (beta chain) was sequenced for a study of cytomegalovirus exposure and HLA in healthy donors. Study conclusions and caveats: As a later analysis showed, a missense DCLRE1C variant was linked to trimming of TCR beta V- and J-genes.

Comment on this clone: Its antigen is not identified.

Nominally healthy donors were sampled, though unrecorded immune exposures were likely. Germline V lookup: CDR1 SGHDT, CDR2 YYEEEE. V was clipped by 1 base and J by 3 bases, with 14 bases between them. This CDR3 spans 15 amino acids. Primers: 60 Vbeta forward and 13 Jbeta reverse. Sequencing used immunoSEQ multiplex PCR; TCRdb keeps in-frame clones, though not all of them. The table includes some 180,000 clones, over 80% detected once. The TCR comes from a middle-aged man in good health and CMV-seronegative. Input material: PBMCs. The rearrangement links TRBV5-6 to TRBJ2-7; the D gene is possibly TRBD2 (5 bases). CDR3 DNA: TGTGCCAGCAGCTTGCTGCGGACGGGGATCTACGAGCAGTACTTC. It specifies CASSLLRTGIYEQYF.